One and the same sample provided the 9 T cell receptor beta chains below, sequenced in a study of blood T cell repertoires in COVID-19. TCRdb's table, derived via immunoSEQ multiplex PCR, lists solely in-frame clones and lacks some. The table records more than 200,000 clones, around 87% of them present only once. The sequencing input was PBMCs or T cells enriched from blood (not recorded which). The receptors stem from a woman in her forties or fifties who had recovered from COVID-19.

This clone was counted a few times. The chain has TRBV7-2 and TRBJ2-7; unclear D gene. The germline gives CDR1 SGHTA, CDR2 FQGNSA. CDR3 size: 13 residues. Trimming took 2 bases from V and 2 from J, leaving 7 bases between them. CDR3 nucleotide sequence: TGTGCCAGCAGCTTACTGGAGCCCTACGAGCAGTACTTC. It is translated as CASSLLEPYEQYF.

This clone was seen a handful of times. The J gene is TRBJ1-1, the V gene TRBV3-1 (or the pseudogene TRBV3-2); D might be TRBD1 (5 bases). The ends were cut back, 1 base at V and 2 bases at J, with 11 bases in the middle. The CDR3 is 15 amino acids. Germline CDR1 LGHDT, CDR2 YNNKEL (reference sequence). CDR3 DNA: TGTGCCAGCAGCCAAGCCCCCGGACAAAACACTGAAGCTTTCTTT. Translation gives CASSQAPGQNTEAFF.

This rearrangement joins TRBV6-4 to TRBJ1-6, with 8 bases lining up with TRBD1. Germline CDR1 is MRHNA and CDR2 is SNTAGT. The trim removed 4 bases at V and 8 bases at J, leaving 1 base unmatched. The length of the CDR3 is 13 residues. Written as DNA, the CDR3 is TGTGCCAGCAGTGTGACAGGGGATTCACCCCTCCACTTT. Translation: CASSVTGDSPLHF.

V gene TRBV5-1 combines with J gene TRBJ1-1, with no clear D. This CDR3 is built from 13 residues. Germline CDR1 SGHRS, CDR2 YFSETQ. Between the trimmed V and J ends, which lost 6 bases and 4 bases, there was a span of 13 bases. The CDR3 bases are TGCGCCAGCACCCTTCCCTTTAGCACTGAAGCTTTCTTT. It is translated as CASTLPFSTEAFF.

J is TRBJ1-4 and V is TRBV15, with D possibly matching TRBD1 (5 bases). V was clipped by 5 bases and J by 4 bases, with 14 bases between them. CDR1 and CDR2 from the germline V gene are LNHNV and YYDKDF (reference sequence). This CDR3 region has 15 residues. The CDR3 here is CATSRRSQGNEKLFF. CDR3 sequence (DNA): TGTGCCACCAGCCGCCGGAGTCAGGGTAATGAAAAACTGTTTTTT.

The gene calls are TRBV7-3 and TRBJ2-1; the D gene is possibly TRBD1 (6 bases). V shed 2 bases and J shed 6 bases, with 11 bases lying between them. CDR1 and CDR2 from the germline V gene are SGHTA and FQGTGA. This CDR3 spans 14 amino acids. The CDR3 loop is CASSLAQGLNEQFF. The DNA for the CDR3 is TGTGCCAGCAGCTTAGCACAGGGCCTCAATGAGCAGTTCTTC. The full variable domain, with the rest looked up from reference TRBV7-3 and TRBJ2-1, is GAGVSQTPSNKVTEKGKYVELRCDPISGHTALYWYRQSLGQGPEFLIYFQGTGAADDSGLPNDRFFAVRPEGSVSTLKIQRTERGDSAVYLCASSLAQGLNEQFFGPGTRLTVL.

The chain is built from TRBV9 and TRBJ2-5, with D maybe TRBD1 (5 bases). Germline V lookup: CDR1 SGDLS, CDR2 YYNGEE. The germline V and J ends were trimmed by 3 bases and 11 bases, with 20 bases remaining between them. The CDR3 spans 14 residues. The CDR3 loop is CASSDDSRSPRQYF. The CDR3 DNA is TGTGCCAGCAGCGATGACAGTAGGTCACCTCGTCAGTACTTC.

This chain joins TRBV28 and TRBJ2-6; 13 bases align to TRBD2. V lost 6 bases and J lost 0; bases outside the gene matches: 5. The CDR3 is 18 amino acids. The germline CDR1 and CDR2 sequences are MDHEN and SYDVKM. In DNA, the CDR3 is TGTGCCAGCAGGGCGACTAGCGGGAGGTACTCTGGGGCCAACGTCCTGACTTTC. Residues: CASRATSGRYSGANVLTF.

The chain has TRBV11-3 and TRBJ1-6; tentative D call: TRBD1 (5 bases). The CDR3 has 19 amino acids. Germline-derived CDR1 and CDR2 are SGHNT and YENEEA. V was shortened by 6 bases and J by 5 bases, with 26 bases between the two germline ends. CDR3 DNA sequence: TGTGCCAGCAGTTCGGGTGCGGGGCGGAGCGACCCGAATAATTCACCCCTCCACTTT. Amino acids: CASSSGAGRSDPNNSPLHF.